A single sample gave rise to the 22 T cell receptor beta chains below, sequenced in a study of T cells after posttransplantation cyclophosphamide. The table came from immunoSEQ multiplex PCR; TCRdb's copy has only in-frame clones and leaves some out. The sample includes tens of thousands of clones, 90% of them seen just once. Busulfan-fludarabine conditioning, marrow transplant, and cyclophosphamide on days +3 and +4 were administered. The material sequenced was PBMCs, taken about 64 days after allogeneic stem cell transplant with posttransplant cyclophosphamide. These TCRs come from a male patient aged 55 to 69 who received an allogeneic stem cell transplant from a related donor and was CMV-positive. T cells may partly derive from the graft donor.

The chain carries TRBV11-2 and TRBJ1-1, with D perhaps matching TRBD1 (5 bases). CDR1 is SGHAT and CDR2 is FQNNGV in the germline V gene. This CDR3 is 16 amino acids long. Trimming removed 5 bases at V and 5 bases at J, with 21 bases between. The CDR3 reads CASSLRDSRLGTEAFF. In DNA form, the CDR3 reads TGTGCCAGCAGCCTACGGGACTCCCGTTTGGGGACTGAAGCTTTCTTT.

The chain couples TRBV23-1 to TRBJ1-3; D is unclear. TRBV23-1 falls under the ORF class, with uncertain function. Trimming cost V 3 bases and J 3 bases, with 24 bases left between them. This CDR3 region has 19 residues. CDR3 sequence (DNA): TGCGCCAGCAGTCACTCCGGGGTGGAGGGAAGATTGGATGGAAACACCATATATTTT. It codes for CASSHSGVEGRLDGNTIYF.

In this sample, this clone turned up once. The chain joins TRBV18 to TRBJ1-5; D ambiguous. The germline V gene encodes CDR1 KGHSH and CDR2 LQKENI. CDR3 length equals 16 residues. V shed 3 bases and J shed 4 bases, with 16 bases lying between them. This chain's CDR3 is CASSPTGGSDNQPQHF. The CDR3 nucleotides read TGTGCCAGCTCACCGACTGGAGGGTCGGATAATCAGCCCCAGCATTTT. Drawing the rest from reference TRBV18 and TRBJ1-5, the complete variable domain is NAGVMQNPRHLVRRRGQEARLRCSPMKGHSHVYWYRQLPEEGLKFMVYLQKENIIDESGMPKERFSAEFPKEGPSILRIQQVVRGDSAAYFCASSPTGGSDNQPQHFGDGTRLSIL.

J is TRBJ2-7 and V is TRBV9; possibly TRBD1 for D (5 bases). The CDR3 consists of 14 residues. V gave up 4 bases and J gave up 2 bases, with 13 bases separating them. CDR1 is SGDLS, CDR2 YYNGEE, per germline. Written as DNA, the CDR3 is TGTGCCAGCAGCACAGGAAGACAAGCCTACGAGCAGTACTTC. It codes for CASSTGRQAYEQYF.

This sequence joins TRBV7-9 and TRBJ2-1, with 11 bases lining up with TRBD2. The CDR3 runs 15 residues. CDR1 is SEHNR, CDR2 FQNEAQ, per germline (reference sequence). V lost 3 bases, J lost 5 bases, and 3 bases stayed unmatched. The CDR3 reads CASSLSLAGDNEQFF. The CDR3, as DNA: TGTGCCAGCAGCTTGTCACTAGCGGGGGACAATGAGCAGTTCTTC.

This rearrangement joins TRBV27 to TRBJ1-1; D remains ambiguous. The germline V gene encodes CDR1 MNHEY and CDR2 SMNVEV (reference sequence). The CDR3 totals 15 residues. V lost 6 bases and J lost 5, with 19 bases in between. CDR3 loop: CASSPWVISGTEAFF. The CDR3 bases are TGTGCCAGCAGCCCATGGGTCATCTCGGGGACTGAAGCTTTCTTT.

The chain couples TRBV5-4 to TRBJ2-7, with TRBD2 matching over 9 bases. J was trimmed by 2 bases and V by 4 bases; bases with no gene match: 7. Germline CDR1 reads SGHNT; CDR2 reads YYREEE (reference sequence). The CDR3 loop spans 15 amino acids. The CDR3 region has the DNA TGTGCCAGCAGCCAGGGCGGGGGGGGAACCTACGAGCAGTACGTC. Protein: CASSQGGGGTYEQYV.

V is TRBV6-5 and J is TRBJ1-1; 8 bases are shared with TRBD1. Per germline, CDR1 MNHEY and CDR2 SVGAGI. Losses at the gene ends were 6 bases for V and 5 bases for J; bases not matched to a gene: 11. The length of the CDR3 is 15 residues. The CDR3 here is CASRLTDRGETEAFF. CDR3 bases: TGTGCCAGCAGACTCACCGACAGGGGAGAGACTGAAGCTTTCTTT.

CDR3 DNA: TGCGCCAGCAGCTTGGAGGCTAGCGGGGGGAACCAAGAGACCCAGTACTTC. It specifies CASSLEASGGNQETQYF. The chain couples TRBV5-1 to TRBJ2-5; 11 bases are a match to TRBD2. The germline CDR1 and CDR2 sequences are SGHRS and YFSETQ. The J segment lost 0 bases and the V segment lost 0 bases, leaving 4 bases of the junction unmatched. There are 17 residues in the CDR3. Looking up the rest from reference TRBV5-1 and TRBJ2-5 gives the full variable domain: KAGVTQTPRYLIKTRGQQVTLSCSPISGHRSVSWYQQTPGQGLQFLFEYFSETQRNKGNFPGRFSGRQFSNSRSEMNVSTLELGDSALYLCASSLEASGGNQETQYFGPGTRLLVL.

This rearrangement joins TRBV5-6 to TRBJ1-3; TRBD1 matches 10 bases. Germline V lookup: CDR1 SGHDT, CDR2 YYEEEE. J was trimmed by 7 bases and V by 0 bases; bases with no gene match: 7. The CDR3 contains 16 residues. The CDR3 protein is CASSLVSDRGQNTIYF. The CDR3 DNA sequence: TGTGCCAGCAGCTTGGTCAGCGACAGGGGGCAGAACACCATATATTTT.

V is TRBV11-2 and J is TRBJ2-5, with 13 bases that match TRBD2. This CDR3 has 15 amino acids. CDR1 is SGHAT and CDR2 is FQNNGV in the germline V gene. After removal of 4 bases from V and 7 bases from J, the junction contained 6 bases not matched to a gene. The CDR3 sequence is CASSSTSGGIGTQYF. The CDR3 DNA reads TGTGCCAGCAGCTCGACTAGCGGGGGGATTGGGACCCAGTACTTC.

This clone showed up just once. At one boundary the junction diverges from the germline segment, which might be a read error. The identical CDR3 is also encoded by other nucleotide sequences in the sample. CDR3 amino acids: CATSREGLGNSPLHF. The CDR3 coding sequence is TGTGCCACCAGCAGAGAGGGCCTTGGTAATTCCCCCCTCCACTTT. The chain carries TRBV15 and TRBJ1-6; D gene ambiguous. The germline CDR1 and CDR2 sequences are LNHNV and YYDKDF (reference sequence). CDR3 length: 15 residues.

This clone showed up just once. The chain has TRBV6-5 and TRBJ2-7; tentatively, D is TRBD2 (5 bases). V lost 6 bases and J 4 bases, leaving 16 bases between the germline ends. The CDR3 is 14 residues long. Germline CDR1 is MNHEY and CDR2 is SVGAGI. CDR3: CASSPLGVDYEQYV. The DNA for the CDR3 is TGTGCCAGCAGCCCCCTGGGAGTGGATTACGAGCAGTACGTC.

The V and J genes are TRBV18 and TRBJ2-1; D may be TRBD2 (5 bases). Germline CDR1 KGHSH, CDR2 LQKENI. The CDR3 loop spans 16 amino acids. Trimming removed 2 bases from V and 0 bases from J, with 11 bases in between. DNA of the CDR3: TGTGCCAGCTCACCAGATTGGGGAGACTCCTACAATGAGCAGTTCTTC. Translating gives CASSPDWGDSYNEQFF.

For this clone: This sample also contains other DNA sequences that code for the same CDR3. This sequence joins TRBV7-9 and TRBJ2-2, with no clear D. This CDR3 is 15 amino acids long. Trimming removed 4 bases from V and 8 bases from J, with 17 bases in between. Germline V gene lookup returns CDR1 SEHNR and CDR2 FQNEAQ (reference sequence). The CDR3 reads CASSSPLAPTGELFF. CDR3 sequence (DNA): TGTGCCAGCAGCTCCCCCCTCGCGCCGACTGGGGAGCTGTTTTTT. Using reference TRBV7-9 and TRBJ2-2 for the parts outside the CDR3, the full variable domain is DTGVSQNPRHKITKRGQNVTFRCDPISEHNRLYWYRQTLGQGPEFLTYFQNEAQLEKSRLLSDRFSAERPKGSFSTLEIQRTEQGDSAMYLCASSSPLAPTGELFFGEGSRLTVL.

The chain recombines TRBV4-2 with TRBJ1-5, with 9 bases aligning to TRBD1. The CDR3 totals 17 residues. Germline trimming cut 3 bases from V and 0 bases from J; bases unmatched to any gene: 6. The V gene's germline CDR1 is LGHNA and CDR2 YNFKEQ. The DNA of the CDR3 is TGTGCCAGCAGCCAGACAGGGGGGTGGGGTAGCAATCAGCCCCAGCATTTT. This encodes CASSQTGGWGSNQPQHF.

V usage is TRBV19 and J usage is TRBJ1-1; TRBD1 matches at 7 bases. Germline CDR1 is LNHDA and CDR2 is SQIVND (reference sequence). The J segment lost 3 bases and the V segment lost 5 bases, leaving 9 bases of the junction unmatched. CDR3 size: 15 residues. The CDR3 sequence is CASSSPTGWDTEAFF. The CDR3 DNA sequence: TGTGCCAGTAGTTCCCCGACAGGGTGGGACACTGAAGCTTTCTTT.

The chain combines TRBV10-3 with TRBJ1-2, with TRBD1 matching over 11 bases. The junction had 12 bases not matched to a gene; V was cut back by 6 bases and J by 6 bases. There are 16 residues in the CDR3. Germline assignment: CDR1 ENHRY and CDR2 SYGVKD. CDR3 sequence reads: CAIRTGTGGSYDGYTF. The CDR3, as DNA: TGTGCCATCAGAACCGGGACAGGGGGTAGTTATGATGGCTACACCTTC.

This clone was detected once. The chain couples TRBV6-6 to TRBJ2-7; the match to TRBD2 covers 9 bases. The J segment lost 4 bases and the V segment lost 6 bases, leaving 13 bases of the junction unmatched. Germline V CDR1 and CDR2: MNHNY, SVGAGI (reference sequence). This CDR3 spans 16 amino acids. CDR3 residues: CASSRGLAGNGYEQYV. The CDR3 DNA reads as TGTGCCAGCAGCCGTGGGCTAGCGGGGAATGGGTACGAGCAGTACGTC.

This chain links TRBV6-1 with TRBJ2-2; 8 bases align to TRBD1. J was trimmed by 4 bases and V by 3 bases; bases with no gene match: 1. This CDR3 region has 14 residues. Germline lookup yields CDR1 MNHNS and CDR2 SASEGT. The DNA for the CDR3 is TGTGCCAGCAGTGACACAGGGGGCACCGGGGAGCTGTTTTTT. This gives the protein CASSDTGGTGELFF.

This CDR3 reads CASSSLSQMTAEAFF. Here the CDR3 DNA reads TGTGCCAGCAGCTCCCTATCCCAAATGACAGCGGAAGCTTTCTTT. The chain combines TRBV7-6 with TRBJ1-1; D is perhaps TRBD1 (5 bases). Germline V gives CDR1 SGHVS, CDR2 FNYEAQ. The CDR3 is 15 residues long. V was clipped by 4 bases and J by 8 bases, with 20 bases between them.

The J gene is TRBJ1-2, the V gene TRBV14, with D unresolved. Germline lookup yields CDR1 SGHDN and CDR2 FVKESK. The CDR3 totals 12 residues. Trimming shortened V by 2 bases and J by 5 bases, and 6 bases separated the two germline ends. CDR3 nucleotides: TGTGCCAGCAGCCAATCCGGGTATGGCTACACCTTC. It codes for CASSQSGYGYTF.